This TCR beta chain emerged from a study of blood T cell repertoires in COVID-19. Study details: Both acute and convalescent COVID-19 samples were obtained from the United States, Italy and Spain. The cDNA or gDNA used as material had been derived from T cells, B-cell-depleted T cells, or PBMCs.

The authors' processing: For nucleated cells, counts were estimated from reference gene primer amplification. Profiled with immunoSEQ multiplex PCR; TCRdb holds only in-frame clones, not every one. V, J and clone size were drawn from that table, and D and trimming were deduced from the DNA. This sample has about 230,000 clones; 65% to 90% occur once, and the top ten carry 6.5% to 9%. This CDR3 comprises 14 residues. In germline, CDR1 is GTSNPN, CDR2 SVGIG (reference sequence). The V gene end was trimmed by 5 bases and the J gene end by 4 bases; junction bases not matched to a gene: 6. The specimen sequenced was peripheral blood. The V gene is TRBV30, the J gene TRBJ1-5; the match to TRBD1 covers 9 bases. The clonotype originates from a woman aged 45-65 years with acute or convalescent COVID-19. In DNA, the CDR3 is TGTGCCTGGGGCGGACAGGGGATGAATCAGCCCCAGCATTTT. Its protein is CAWGGQGMNQPQHF.